Listed here are 19 T cell receptor beta chains from one sample, sequenced in a study of neurological immune-mediated disorders. One entry per CDR3 protein, called by TCRdb with MiXCR from the 5' RACE reads. The data show 50,000 or so distinct CDR3 sequences, approximately 3.6% seen once. Specimen: PBMCs. Every receptor here comes from a woman aged 55-69 years with multiple sclerosis.

This clonotype was seen more than once but under ten times. The genes are TRBV10-3 and TRBJ1-3; no firm D call. The germline V and J ends were trimmed by 7 bases and 0 bases, with 10 bases remaining between them. CDR1 and CDR2 from the germline V gene are ENHRY and SYGVKD. This CDR3 contains 14 residues. The CDR3 DNA reads TGTGCCATCACCCGCCAAGACTCTGGAAACACCATATATTTT. It translates to CAITRQDSGNTIYF.

This clonotype showed up just a few times. The junction and the germline gene differ at one end; a read error may be behind it. J is TRBJ1-5 and V is TRBV20-1; unclear D gene. Germline V gives CDR1 DFQATT, CDR2 SNEGSKA (reference sequence). This CDR3 region has 15 residues. Here the CDR3 DNA reads TGCAGTGCCGCAACTATACAGCGGAGCAATAAGACCCAGAATTTT. It specifies CSAATIQRSNKTQNF.

This clonotype has at least ten counts. This sequence joins TRBV5-1 and TRBJ2-7; 9 bases match TRBD2. The CDR3 has 16 residues. Germline V lookup: CDR1 SGHRS, CDR2 YFSETQ. V trimming: 4 bases; J trimming: 2 bases; junction bases outside the gene matches: 10. The DNA of the CDR3 is TGCGCCAGCAGCCTCCGACCTAGCGGGAAAACCTACGAGCAGTACTTC. This gives the protein CASSLRPSGKTYEQYF.

Ten or more counts support this clonotype. The chain couples TRBV20-1 to TRBJ2-7, with 11 bases that match TRBD1. The CDR3 length is 15 residues. Germline CDR1 DFQATT, CDR2 SNEGSKA (reference sequence). V lost 6 bases, J lost 2 bases, and 9 bases stayed unmatched. The CDR3 bases are TGCAGTGCCATATCCGGGACAGGGGGGCCCTACGAGCAGTACTTC. Translation: CSAISGTGGPYEQYF.

This clonotype was seen repeatedly, ten times or more. The rearrangement uses TRBV20-1 and TRBJ2-7; D unclear. Trimming removed 0 bases from V and 1 base from J, with 10 bases in between. The CDR3 covers 14 residues. Germline lookup yields CDR1 DFQATT and CDR2 SNEGSKA (reference sequence). CDR3 coding DNA: TGCAGTGCTAGAGATTTCGAGTCGTCCTACGAGCAGTACTTC. Translated: CSARDFESSYEQYF.

This clonotype occurred many times. This chain uses TRBV5-6 with TRBJ1-1; D not certain. Between the trimmed V and J ends, which lost 1 base and 1 base, there was a span of 8 bases. The CDR3 consists of 14 residues. CDR1 is SGHDT, CDR2 YYEEEE, per germline. The CDR3 is CASSLRRRNTEAFF. DNA of the CDR3: TGTGCCAGCAGCTTGAGGCGGAGGAACACTGAAGCTTTCTTT.

There are a few counts of this clonotype. A much larger clone sits a single nucleotide away, making a read error possible. The genes are TRBV12-3 or TRBV12-4 and TRBJ1-5; D ambiguous. The CDR3 totals 14 residues. The CDR3 protein is CASSTQYSNQHQHF. The DNA for the CDR3 is TGTGCCAGCAGTACCCAGTATAGCAATCAGCACCAGCATTTT.

This clonotype was seen ten or more times. The CDR3: CASSLLGQGSYEQYF. The CDR3 DNA is TGTGCCAGCAGCCTGCTGGGACAGGGCTCCTACGAGCAGTACTTC. V usage is TRBV7-9 and J usage is TRBJ2-7; 9 bases are a match to TRBD1. CDR3 length equals 15 residues. Germline CDR1 and CDR2: SEHNR and FQNEAQ (reference sequence). Germline trimming cut 5 bases from V and 0 bases from J; bases unmatched to any gene: 5.

This clonotype has just a few counts. The chain combines TRBV6-1 with TRBJ2-1; tentative D call: TRBD1 (6 bases). The V gene's germline CDR1 is MNHNS and CDR2 SASEGT. Trimming stripped 10 bases from V and 7 bases from J, with 17 bases between. The CDR3 is 13 residues long. This CDR3 is CAISNRAGNEQFF. The CDR3 coding sequence is TGTGCCATCAGCAACAGGGCCGGGAATGAGCAGTTCTTC.

Ten or more counts support this clonotype. J is TRBJ1-1 and V is TRBV5-1, with 7 bases identical to TRBD1. The trim removed 3 bases at V and 8 bases at J, leaving 10 bases unmatched. The germline V gene has CDR1 SGHRS and CDR2 YFSETQ. The CDR3 sequence is 14 residues long. CDR3 sequence reads: CASSSGTANGEAFF. The CDR3 bases are TGCGCCAGCAGCTCCGGGACAGCGAATGGGGAAGCTTTCTTT.

This clonotype was seen ten or more times. The CDR3 here is CASSQDQGGGQPQHF. The CDR3 region has the DNA TGCGCCAGCAGCCAAGATCAGGGGGGAGGGCAGCCCCAGCATTTT. The chain is built from TRBV4-1 and TRBJ1-5, with 7 bases fitting TRBD1. CDR3 length: 15 residues. Unmatched junction bases numbered 6, after V lost 0 bases and J lost 7 bases. The germline V gene encodes CDR1 MGHRA and CDR2 YSYEKL.

This clonotype appeared many times. J is TRBJ2-7 and V is TRBV15; 11 bases agree with TRBD1. Losses at the gene ends were 2 bases for V and 2 bases for J; bases not matched to a gene: 5. From germline, CDR1 is LNHNV and CDR2 YYDKDF (reference sequence). This CDR3 is built from 16 residues. The CDR3, as DNA: TGTGCCACCAGCAGACCACCGGGACAGGGGGCCTACGAGCAGTACTTC. Translation gives CATSRPPGQGAYEQYF.

This clonotype was detected many times. The V gene is TRBV20-1, the J gene TRBJ2-7, with D perhaps matching TRBD1 (5 bases). The CDR3 is 13 residues long. CDR1 is DFQATT and CDR2 is SNEGSKA in the germline V gene (reference sequence). V lost 4 bases to trimming and J lost 0 bases, with 10 bases between them. The CDR3 sequence is CSAIPQGSYEQYF. CDR3 nucleotide sequence: TGCAGTGCTATTCCTCAGGGCTCCTACGAGCAGTACTTC.

This clonotype came up many times. The chain links TRBV5-1 to TRBJ2-2; the D is unclear. The CDR3 loop spans 13 amino acids. The germline V and J ends were trimmed by 4 bases and 0 bases, with 4 bases remaining between them. CDR1 and CDR2 (germline): SGHRS, YFSETQ. This chain's CDR3 is CASSNANTGELFF. The CDR3, as DNA: TGCGCCAGCAGCAACGCGAACACCGGGGAGCTGTTTTTT.

The sample holds many counts of this clonotype. The rearrangement links TRBV27 to TRBJ2-5; 11 nucleotides agree with TRBD2. Looked up from germline, CDR1 is MNHEY and CDR2 is SMNVEV (reference sequence). The CDR3 is 15 amino acids. Trimming took 5 bases from V and 5 from J; bases not matched to a gene: 7. CDR3 region: CASSAGTSGRETQYF. Written as DNA, the CDR3 is TGTGCCAGCAGTGCCGGGACTAGCGGTCGGGAGACCCAGTACTTC.

This clonotype occurred many times. The chain is built from TRBV29-1 and TRBJ1-2, with a possible D match to TRBD1 (6 bases). Germline V CDR1 and CDR2: SQVTM, ANQGSEA. The V and J ends lost 5 bases and 7 bases respectively, with 11 bases between them. This CDR3 is 11 amino acids long. The CDR3 DNA is TGCAGCGTTAGACAGGCTCCTGGCTACACCTTC. Amino acids: CSVRQAPGYTF.

This clonotype was recorded many times. V gene TRBV18 combines with J gene TRBJ2-7; either TRBD1 or TRBD2 may supply D (5 bases each). This CDR3 is 16 amino acids long. Germline V CDR1 and CDR2: KGHSH, LQKENI. V was trimmed by 4 bases and J by 3 bases, leaving 19 bases between them. CDR3: CASSLSQAVGVYEQYF. The CDR3 DNA is TGTGCCAGCTCACTCTCGCAGGCCGTGGGGGTCTACGAGCAGTACTTC.

This clonotype occurred many times. This sequence joins TRBV5-5 and TRBJ1-4; D is unclear. Germline loops: CDR1 SGHKS, CDR2 YYEKEE (reference sequence). The CDR3 is 13 amino acids. Between the trimmed V and J ends, which lost 5 bases and 11 bases, there was a span of 16 bases. The CDR3 region is CASRKLPEEKLFF. The CDR3 region has the DNA TGTGCCAGCAGGAAACTCCCGGAGGAGAAACTGTTTTTT.

Ten or more counts support this clonotype. The chain combines TRBV2 with TRBJ1-5, with TRBD1 matching 7 bases. The CDR3 has 12 amino acids. Per germline, CDR1 SNHLY and CDR2 FYNNEI. V gave up 10 bases and J gave up 4 bases; unmatched junction bases: 4. The CDR3 DNA reads as TGTGCCATACGACAGGGAAATCAGCCCCAGCATTTT. It codes for CAIRQGNQPQHF.